What follows are 27 T cell receptor beta chains derived from one specimen sequenced in a study of T cell repertoires in cytomegalovirus infection. In TCRdb, the reads were re-called with MiXCR into one record per CDR3 protein. The sample has 250,000 to 350,000 distinct CDR3 sequences, roughly 26% seen once. Sequences were obtained from PBMCs. All receptors derive from a human donor in good health (CMV status not recorded). Some clones in this sample may be carry-over from other donors' samples.

This sequence joins TRBV24-1 and TRBJ1-6; no clear D. The CDR3 is made up of 14 amino acids. V lost 11 bases and J 11 bases, leaving 21 bases between the germline ends. Germline V gene sequence: CDR1 KGHDR, CDR2 SFDVKD. Here the CDR3 DNA reads TGTGCCAGCAGCCCGTCCCTTGCGGGAGCACCCCTCCACTTT. It is translated as CASSPSLAGAPLHF.

The chain couples TRBV29-1 to TRBJ2-5; TRBD2 is a possible D gene (5 bases). This CDR3 spans 14 amino acids. Germline-derived CDR1 and CDR2 are SQVTM and ANQGSEA. V was shortened by 6 bases and J by 5 bases, with 19 bases between the two germline ends. CDR3 coding DNA: TGCAGCGTGCTAGCCGCCATAACGGGGGAGACCCAGTACTTC. Translated, it gives CSVLAAITGETQYF.

The chain is built from TRBV9 and TRBJ2-7; D tentatively reads TRBD1 or TRBD2 (5 bases each). Trimming left V 0 bases short and J 2 bases short, with 21 bases between. CDR3 length: 18 amino acids. In germline, CDR1 is SGDLS, CDR2 YYNGEE. The CDR3 protein is CASSVDERDLLIAYEQYF. For the CDR3, the DNA is TGTGCCAGCAGCGTAGATGAACGGGACCTCCTTATAGCCTACGAGCAGTACTTC.

This clonotype was seen a few times. The J gene is TRBJ1-3, the V gene TRBV11-2; D is ambiguous. Germline assignment: CDR1 SGHAT and CDR2 FQNNGV. CDR3 size: 13 residues. Trimming shortened V by 4 bases and J by 2 bases, and 6 bases separated the two germline ends. CDR3 DNA: TGTGCCAGCAGCTCCCCCACTGGAAACACCATATATTTT. It codes for CASSSPTGNTIYF.

The chain joins TRBV6-1 to TRBJ2-5, with D maybe TRBD2 (6 bases). The length of the CDR3 is 14 residues. Germline CDR1 is MNHNS and CDR2 is SASEGT. V shed 6 bases and J shed 5 bases, with 16 bases lying between them. The CDR3 here is CASSRPLARETQYF. In nucleotides, the CDR3 is TGTGCCAGCAGCCGCCCCCTAGCGAGGGAGACCCAGTACTTC.

The chain has TRBV7-8 and TRBJ2-1, with TRBD2 matching 14 bases. The CDR3 runs 17 residues. The germline V gene has CDR1 SGHVS and CDR2 FQNEAQ. The trim removed 5 bases at V and 7 bases at J, leaving 10 bases unmatched. CDR3 region: CASSPRLAGGFRNEQFF. The DNA of the CDR3 is TGTGCCAGCAGCCCGAGACTAGCGGGAGGGTTTCGGAATGAGCAGTTCTTC.

There are a few counts of this clonotype. The chain carries TRBV12-3 or TRBV12-4 and TRBJ1-2, with D maybe TRBD1 (6 bases). V lost 6 bases, J lost 8 bases, and 13 bases lay in between. This CDR3 is 12 amino acids long. CDR3 sequence: CASRGARGGYTF. In DNA, the CDR3 is TGTGCCAGCAGGGGGGCCCGCGGGGGCTACACCTTC.

The chain has TRBV10-1 and TRBJ2-7, with 12 nucleotides matching TRBD2. Germline V gives CDR1 WNHNN, CDR2 SYGVQD (reference sequence). After removal of 6 bases from V and 0 bases from J, the junction contained 9 bases not matched to a gene. The CDR3 runs to 17 residues. Here the CDR3 reads CASRNLGLAGVSYEQYF. Written as DNA, the CDR3 is TGCGCCAGCAGAAACCTGGGACTAGCGGGTGTCTCCTACGAGCAGTACTTC.

There are a few counts of this clonotype. The J gene is TRBJ2-1, the V gene TRBV28; the D is unclear. V lost 3 bases to trimming and J lost 9 bases, with 9 bases between them. Germline V gene lookup returns CDR1 MDHEN and CDR2 SYDVKM. There are 12 residues in the CDR3. CDR3 in amino acids: CASSLNRVEQFF. DNA for the CDR3: TGTGCCAGCAGTTTGAATAGGGTTGAGCAGTTCTTC.

This clonotype was found a few times. The chain combines TRBV2 with TRBJ1-1; D is uncertain. CDR3 size: 15 residues. V dropped 7 bases and J dropped 2 bases, with 17 bases sitting between them. CDR1 and CDR2 from the germline V gene are SNHLY and FYNNEI. The DNA for the CDR3 is TGTGCCAGCAATCTTCCGGGCGGGGTTAACACTGAAGCTTTCTTT. It translates to CASNLPGGVNTEAFF.

The rearrangement uses TRBV20-1 and TRBJ2-3; TRBD2 aligns across 9 bases. Germline CDR1 and CDR2: DFQATT and SNEGSKA (reference sequence). The CDR3 spans 15 residues. V shed 0 bases, J shed 2 bases, and the junction held 3 bases outside the gene matches. The CDR3 sequence: CSARDSGGPTDTQYF. The DNA of the CDR3 is TGCAGTGCTAGAGATAGCGGGGGACCCACAGATACGCAGTATTTT.

The genes are TRBV20-1 and TRBJ2-7, with 8 positions matching TRBD2. V lost 5 bases, J lost 2 bases, and 8 bases stayed unmatched. Germline CDR1 and CDR2: DFQATT and SNEGSKA (reference sequence). The CDR3 sequence is 14 residues long. In nucleotides, the CDR3 is TGCAGTGCTCAAAGGGCTAGCGGGCCCTACGAGCAGTACTTC. Translation: CSAQRASGPYEQYF.

The chain employs TRBV7-3 and TRBJ2-5; 8 bases match TRBD1. Germline trimming cut 5 bases from V and 3 bases from J; bases unmatched to any gene: 5. Germline CDR1 is SGHTA and CDR2 is FQGTGA. The CDR3 sequence is 14 residues long. In DNA, the CDR3 is TGTGCCAGCAGCCTCGGACAGGGAAAAGAGACCCAGTACTTC. It codes for CASSLGQGKETQYF.

This clonotype showed up just a few times. This sequence joins TRBV7-8 and TRBJ2-2; a weak D match, TRBD1 (6 bases). This CDR3 contains 16 residues. Germline V CDR1 and CDR2: SGHVS, FQNEAQ. Trimming shortened V by 3 bases and J by 0 bases, and 11 bases separated the two germline ends. DNA for the CDR3: TGTGCCAGCAGCTTGTCGGACAGACCGAACACCGGGGAGCTGTTTTTT. Translating it yields CASSLSDRPNTGELFF.

This sequence joins TRBV18 and TRBJ2-7, with D uncertain. In germline, CDR1 is KGHSH, CDR2 LQKENI. V was shortened by 0 bases and J by 1 base, with 10 bases between the two germline ends. The CDR3 totals 15 residues. For the CDR3, the DNA is TGTGCCAGCTCACCACCGGGGAAACGGTCCTACGAGCAGTACTTC. The encoded protein is CASSPPGKRSYEQYF. Drawing the rest from reference TRBV18 and TRBJ2-7, the complete variable domain is NAGVMQNPRHLVRRRGQEARLRCSPMKGHSHVYWYRQLPEEGLKFMVYLQKENIIDESGMPKERFSAEFPKEGPSILRIQQVVRGDSAAYFCASSPPGKRSYEQYFGPGTRLTVT.

This rearrangement joins TRBV19 to TRBJ2-2, with D perhaps TRBD2 (5 bases). The CDR3 is made up of 15 amino acids. Trimming stripped 7 bases from V and 5 bases from J, with 17 bases between. CDR1 LNHDA and CDR2 SQIVND come from the germline V gene (reference sequence). In DNA form, the CDR3 reads TGTGCCAGTATCAAAGGAGGACTTAATACCGGGGAGCTGTTTTTT. This sequence encodes CASIKGGLNTGELFF.

The V gene is TRBV18, the J gene TRBJ2-3; D may be TRBD2 (6 bases). Trimming pared 8 bases from V and 2 bases from J, leaving 11 bases between. This CDR3 spans 13 amino acids. Germline V gives CDR1 KGHSH, CDR2 LQKENI. The CDR3 spells CASAGGITDTQYF. The CDR3 DNA follows: TGTGCCAGCGCTGGGGGGATCACAGATACGCAGTATTTT.

This clonotype has a count of ten or more. This chain links TRBV7-9 with TRBJ1-3, with D maybe TRBD1 (5 bases). Trimming removed 5 bases from V and 6 bases from J, with 17 bases in between. Germline V gene sequence: CDR1 SEHNR, CDR2 FQNEAQ (reference sequence). This CDR3 region has 15 residues. The CDR3 region has the DNA TGTGCCAGCAGCCCTCAGGGACGCCGGTCAAACACCATATATTTT. Residues: CASSPQGRRSNTIYF.

The rearrangement links TRBV7-9 to TRBJ1-5; 9 nucleotides line up with TRBD1. The CDR3 totals 15 residues. With 5 bases clipped from V and 5 bases from J, the junction kept 7 bases outside the gene matches. Germline values: CDR1 SEHNR, CDR2 FQNEAQ (reference sequence). The CDR3 region has the DNA TGTGCCAGCAGCGCCGGGACAGGGTACCATCAGCCCCAGCATTTT. The encoded protein is CASSAGTGYHQPQHF.

This clonotype was seen once. This rearrangement joins TRBV27 to TRBJ2-3; TRBD2 matches at 7 bases. J was trimmed by 5 bases and V by 6 bases; bases with no gene match: 5. Per the germline V gene, CDR1 is MNHEY and CDR2 is SMNVEV (reference sequence). This CDR3 has 13 residues. The CDR3, as DNA: TGTGCCAGCAGCCCTGGGGGGGAAGATACGCAGTATTTT. Translating it yields CASSPGGEDTQYF.

This clonotype showed up just a few times. The V gene is TRBV20-1, the J gene TRBJ2-1, with 13 bases that match TRBD2. Germline CDR1 DFQATT, CDR2 SNEGSKA (reference sequence). This CDR3 has 15 residues. V trimming: 5 bases; J trimming: 4 bases; junction bases outside the gene matches: 5. Here the CDR3 reads CSAETSGGFYNEQFF. CDR3 nucleotide sequence: TGCAGTGCTGAGACTAGCGGGGGGTTTTACAATGAGCAGTTCTTC.

This clonotype was found a few times. The chain links TRBV6-1 to TRBJ2-7, with TRBD1 as a possible D gene (6 bases). The CDR3 is made up of 13 amino acids. Germline CDR1 MNHNS, CDR2 SASEGT. Deletions cut 6 bases from V and 3 bases from J, with 12 bases between. DNA for the CDR3: TGTGCCAGCAGGGGGACACGGGTCTACGAGCAGTACTTC. This translates into CASRGTRVYEQYF.

This clonotype has a count of ten or more. The chain couples TRBV7-2 to TRBJ1-4, with D unclear. This CDR3 spans 12 amino acids. The V gene's germline CDR1 is SGHTA and CDR2 FQGNSA. The V end lost 2 bases, the J end lost 8 bases, and 6 bases lay between the germline ends. CDR3 in amino acids: CASSLSGEKLFF. As DNA, the CDR3 is TGTGCCAGCAGCTTATCTGGCGAAAAACTGTTTTTT.

The rearrangement joins TRBV29-1 to TRBJ2-1; 9 bases agree with TRBD2. The CDR3 extends over 16 amino acids. V trimming: 5 bases; J trimming: 7 bases; junction bases outside the gene matches: 15. From germline, CDR1 is SQVTM and CDR2 ANQGSEA. CDR3 region: CSVTLMVAGVMNEQFF. DNA of the CDR3: TGCAGCGTTACCCTGATGGTAGCGGGAGTAATGAATGAGCAGTTCTTC.

The V and J genes are TRBV6-6 and TRBJ2-1; 8 bases agree with TRBD2. The CDR3 consists of 16 residues. The V gene's germline CDR1 is MNHNY and CDR2 SVGAGI (reference sequence). The trim removed 8 bases at V and 9 bases at J, leaving 18 bases unmatched. The CDR3 DNA reads as TGTGCCAGCGAGTCCCGAACCGGGACTAGGTTCGGTGAGCAGTTCTTC. This translates into CASESRTGTRFGEQFF.

The CDR3 loop reads CSVIGQGRTEAFF. The DNA of the CDR3 is TGCAGCGTGATTGGACAGGGTAGGACTGAAGCTTTCTTT. V gene TRBV29-1 combines with J gene TRBJ1-1; 8 bases fit TRBD1. The trim removed 6 bases at V and 5 bases at J, leaving 8 bases unmatched. The CDR3 has 13 amino acids. Germline lookup yields CDR1 SQVTM and CDR2 ANQGSEA. The variable domain in full, completed from reference TRBV29-1 and TRBJ1-1, reads SAVISQKPSRDICQRGTSLTIQCQVDSQVTMMFWYRQQPGQSLTLIATANQGSEATYESGFVIDKFPISRPNLTFSTLTVSNMSPEDSSIYLCSVIGQGRTEAFFGQGTRLTVV.

The J gene is TRBJ1-5, the V gene TRBV6-2 or TRBV6-3; D not resolved. Trimming took off 5 bases at V and 9 bases at J, with 17 bases between the two ends. Germline lookup yields CDR1 MNHEY and CDR2 SVGEGT. There are 14 residues in the CDR3. The CDR3 loop is CASSQNGAFRPQHF. The CDR3 DNA follows: TGTGCCAGCAGTCAAAATGGTGCTTTTCGGCCCCAGCATTTT.